Each of the 27 T cell receptor beta chains below was sequenced from the same sample in a study of siplizumab effects on memory and regulatory T cells. The repertoire was sequenced with immunoSEQ multiplex PCR; TCRdb's copy has only in-frame clones and lacks some. Of tens of thousands of clones detected, about 90% appear once; the ten largest clones hold over 25%. Sequencing used CD8+ T cells sorted from blood. The receptors come from a human donor in good health.

This clone has just one count. The chain uses TRBV27 and TRBJ2-7, with D perhaps matching TRBD1 or TRBD2 (5 bases each). The CDR3 loop spans 16 amino acids. The V gene's germline CDR1 is MNHEY and CDR2 SMNVEV (reference sequence). Trimming stripped 3 bases from V and 3 bases from J, with 18 bases between. As DNA, the CDR3 is TGTGCCAGCAGTTTTTCGGGGTCGGGGCAGAGCTACGAGCAGTACTTC. Amino acids: CASSFSGSGQSYEQYF.

The CDR3: CASSLTVRTGYYGYTF. CDR3 DNA sequence: TGCGCCAGCAGCTTGACGGTACGGACCGGTTACTATGGCTACACCTTC. The V and J genes are TRBV5-1 and TRBJ1-2; D not resolved. Germline values: CDR1 SGHRS, CDR2 YFSETQ. This CDR3 has 16 amino acids. Trimming removed 1 base from V and 3 bases from J, with 16 bases in between.

J is TRBJ2-3 and V is TRBV9; no definite D call. Germline values: CDR1 SGDLS, CDR2 YYNGEE. Trimming took 3 bases from V and 0 from J, leaving 11 bases between them. The CDR3 has 15 amino acids. The CDR3 DNA reads TGTGCCAGCAGCGGACCAGAGACTAGCACAGATACGCAGTATTTT. This gives the protein CASSGPETSTDTQYF.

The chain is built from TRBV27 and TRBJ2-1; 9 nucleotides align to TRBD1. Germline CDR1 reads MNHEY; CDR2 reads SMNVEV (reference sequence). J gave up 7 bases and V 6 bases, and 1 base lay outside the gene matches. This CDR3 has 12 residues. Here the CDR3 DNA reads TGTGCCAGCAGGGACAGGGGAAATGAGCAGTTCTTC. Residues: CASRDRGNEQFF.

The J gene is TRBJ2-1, the V gene TRBV10-3, with TRBD2 matching 14 bases. Germline V CDR1 and CDR2: ENHRY, SYGVKD. This CDR3 contains 18 residues. V lost 6 bases and J lost 1; bases outside the gene matches: 8. DNA for the CDR3: TGTGCCATCAGGGGACTAGCGGGAGAGGGTAGTTCCTACAATGAGCAGTTCTTC. Translating gives CAIRGLAGEGSSYNEQFF.

J is TRBJ2-7 and V is TRBV29-1; D remains ambiguous. Germline CDR1 reads SQVTM; CDR2 reads ANQGSEA. The CDR3 has 9 residues. Trimming removed 6 bases from V and 6 bases from J, with 6 bases in between. The CDR3 region is CSVCCEQYF. The CDR3 DNA reads as TGCAGCGTCTGCTGCGAGCAGTACTTC.

V and J are TRBV5-1 and TRBJ1-1; the D gene is possibly TRBD1 (6 bases). V gave up 1 base and J gave up 7 bases, with 8 bases separating them. Germline V gene lookup returns CDR1 SGHRS and CDR2 YFSETQ. The CDR3 covers 12 residues. CDR3 DNA: TGCGCCAGCAGCTTGATCAGGGGTGAAGCTTTCTTT. Translated, it gives CASSLIRGEAFF.

The rearrangement links TRBV9 to TRBJ2-3, with 7 bases identical to TRBD2. The germline gives CDR1 SGDLS, CDR2 YYNGEE. Losses at the gene ends were 0 bases for V and 8 bases for J; bases not matched to a gene: 9. The length of the CDR3 is 15 residues. The CDR3 DNA follows: TGTGCCAGCAGCGTAGGGACACCTGCTAGCGGTACGCAGTATTTT. This encodes CASSVGTPASGTQYF. The full variable domain, in which reference TRBV9 and TRBJ2-3 provide the parts outside the CDR3, is DSGVTQTPKHLITATGQRVTLRCSPRSGDLSVYWYQQSLDQGLQFLIQYYNGEERAKGNILERFSAQQFPDLHSELNLSSLELGDSALYFCASSVGTPASGTQYFGPGTRLTVL.

The chain employs TRBV7-9 and TRBJ2-7; D possibly corresponds to TRBD1 (5 bases). CDR1 and CDR2 from the germline V gene are SEHNR and FQNEAQ (reference sequence). The CDR3 runs 14 residues. With 6 bases removed from V and 6 bases from J, the gap between germline ends came to 18 bases. The DNA for the CDR3 is TGTGCCAGCAGTCTACCCTACCAGGGTGGCGAGCAGTACTTC. Its translation: CASSLPYQGGEQYF.

Only one count was recorded for this clone. A read error may account for a junction end that differs from germline. CDR3 region: CASQGSVNTIYF. CDR3 sequence (DNA): TGTGCCAGTCAGGGTTCTGTAAACACCATATATTTT. The rearrangement links TRBV19 to TRBJ1-3; a weak D match, TRBD1 (5 bases). The germline gives CDR1 LNHDA, CDR2 SQIVND (reference sequence). CDR3 length: 12 amino acids.

V and J are TRBV15 and TRBJ2-2; 7 nucleotides line up with TRBD1. Per the germline V gene, CDR1 is LNHNV and CDR2 is YYDKDF (reference sequence). J was trimmed by 3 bases and V by 5 bases; bases with no gene match: 9. This CDR3 contains 16 residues. CDR3 DNA: TGTGCCACCAGCGTCGACAGGGCCAAATACACCGGGGAGCTGTTTTTT. Amino acid sequence: CATSVDRAKYTGELFF. Full variable domain (remainder filled in from reference TRBV15 and TRBJ2-2): DAMVIQNPRYQVTQFGKPVTLSCSQTLNHNVMYWYQQKSSQAPKLLFHYYDKDFNNEADTPDNFQSRRPNTSFCFLDIRSPGLGDTAMYLCATSVDRAKYTGELFFGEGSRLTVL.

The rearrangement uses TRBV6-4 and TRBJ1-1, with a tentative D call TRBD1 (6 bases). V lost 6 bases, J lost 2 bases, and 10 bases lay in between. This CDR3 comprises 13 residues. CDR1 and CDR2 (germline): MRHNA, SNTAGT. CDR3 sequence reads: CASRRTVNTEAFF. CDR3 sequence (DNA): TGTGCCAGCAGGCGGACAGTAAACACTGAAGCTTTCTTT.

This clone was seen a few times. The rearrangement links TRBV14 to TRBJ2-3; 10 positions match TRBD2. Unmatched junction bases numbered 14, after V lost 4 bases and J lost 1 base. The CDR3 extends over 19 amino acids. CDR1 is SGHDN, CDR2 FVKESK, per germline. The CDR3 coding sequence is TGTGCCAGCAGCCCGCCGTTTAGCGGGGGGTTACTGCGCACAGATACGCAGTATTTT. Protein product: CASSPPFSGGLLRTDTQYF.

This rearrangement joins TRBV28 to TRBJ2-7, with unresolved D. Trimming took 5 bases from V and 6 from J, leaving 14 bases between them. The CDR3 runs to 13 residues. Germline CDR1 and CDR2: MDHEN and SYDVKM. CDR3 nucleotides: TGTGCCAGCAGTCTACAATGGAGTAGCGAGCAGTACTTC. Translated, it gives CASSLQWSSEQYF.

The sample holds one count of this clone. The chain is built from TRBV7-3 and TRBJ1-1, with D perhaps TRBD1 (5 bases). Trimming pared 2 bases from V and 2 bases from J, leaving 12 bases between. The length of the CDR3 is 15 residues. The germline gives CDR1 SGHTA, CDR2 FQGTGA. The CDR3 here is CASSLLGTANTEAFF. The DNA for the CDR3 is TGTGCCAGCAGCTTACTTGGGACGGCCAACACTGAAGCTTTCTTT.

This rearrangement joins TRBV7-9 to TRBJ1-2, with 8 bases aligning to TRBD1. V lost 1 base, J lost 6 bases, and 7 bases stayed unmatched. The germline V gene encodes CDR1 SEHNR and CDR2 FQNEAQ (reference sequence). CDR3 length equals 15 residues. CDR3 sequence reads: CASSLGGRTGNGYTF. CDR3 nucleotides: TGTGCCAGCAGCTTAGGGGGCCGGACAGGGAATGGCTACACCTTC.

The J gene is TRBJ2-7, the V gene TRBV7-9; no clear D. Germline CDR1 and CDR2: SEHNR and FQNEAQ (reference sequence). V was cut by 0 bases and J by 4 bases, with 7 bases left in between. This CDR3 spans 13 amino acids. CDR3 coding DNA: TGTGCCAGCAGCTTAGCGCTCGGTTACGAGCAGTACTTC. It codes for CASSLALGYEQYF.

The V and J genes are TRBV7-9 and TRBJ2-1; weak D call: TRBD2 (6 bases). The germline V and J ends were trimmed by 1 base and 2 bases, with 9 bases remaining between them. The length of the CDR3 is 15 residues. The germline V gene encodes CDR1 SEHNR and CDR2 FQNEAQ (reference sequence). The CDR3 DNA reads as TGTGCCAGCAGCTTAGATGGGGGGACCTACAATGAGCAGTTCTTC. Protein: CASSLDGGTYNEQFF. Supplemented by reference TRBV7-9 and TRBJ2-1, the full variable domain reads DTGVSQNPRHKITKRGQNVTFRCDPISEHNRLYWYRQTLGQGPEFLTYFQNEAQLEKSRLLSDRFSAERPKGSFSTLEIQRTEQGDSAMYLCASSLDGGTYNEQFFGPGTRLTVL.

The chain combines TRBV18 with TRBJ1-1, with a tentative D call TRBD1 (6 bases). Germline V CDR1 and CDR2: KGHSH, LQKENI. V was shortened by 4 bases and J by 5 bases, with 14 bases between the two germline ends. The length of the CDR3 is 14 residues. CDR3 region: CASSLRYRETEAFF. The DNA of the CDR3 is TGTGCCAGCTCACTCCGCTACAGGGAAACTGAAGCTTTCTTT.

The chain is built from TRBV7-2 and TRBJ1-1; no clear D gene. Germline V CDR1 and CDR2: SGHTA, FQGNSA. The V end was cut by 3 bases, the J end by 3 bases, with 17 bases between. The CDR3 consists of 16 residues. CDR3: CASSLFSLALDTEAFF. The CDR3 DNA reads as TGTGCCAGCAGCTTGTTTAGCTTGGCCTTGGACACTGAAGCTTTCTTT. The variable domain in full, completed from reference TRBV7-2 and TRBJ1-1, reads GAGVSQSPSNKVTEKGKDVELRCDPISGHTALYWYRQSLGQGLEFLIYFQGNSAPDKSGLPSDRFSAERTGGSVSTLTIQRTQQEDSAVYLCASSLFSLALDTEAFFGQGTRLTVV.

The chain couples TRBV10-3 to TRBJ2-7; 9 nucleotides match TRBD1. This CDR3 is built from 15 residues. V shed 6 bases, J shed 1 base, and the junction held 7 bases outside the gene matches. CDR1 and CDR2 from the germline V gene are ENHRY and SYGVKD. The CDR3 spells CAISAGQGTSYEQYF. The CDR3 region has the DNA TGTGCCATCAGCGCGGGACAGGGAACATCCTACGAGCAGTACTTC.

This clone has only a few counts. This sequence joins TRBV15 and TRBJ2-7, with 9 nucleotides matching TRBD1. This CDR3 has 13 amino acids. V lost 3 bases, J lost 3 bases, and 0 bases stayed unmatched. Germline V gene data show CDR1 as LNHNV and CDR2 as YYDKDF (reference sequence). The CDR3 protein is CATSRDRGYEQYF. The DNA of the CDR3 is TGTGCCACCAGCAGGGACAGGGGCTACGAGCAGTACTTC.

The J gene is TRBJ1-2, the V gene TRBV27; no clear D. Germline CDR1 MNHEY, CDR2 SMNVEV (reference sequence). The CDR3 sequence is 13 residues long. V was pared by 0 bases and J by 6 bases, with 8 bases between. The CDR3 loop is CASSLSGFHGYTF. CDR3 bases: TGTGCCAGCAGTTTATCAGGGTTTCATGGCTACACCTTC.

The rearrangement uses TRBV5-1 and TRBJ1-1, with 8 bases that match TRBD1. The CDR3 consists of 15 residues. Germline V gene lookup returns CDR1 SGHRS and CDR2 YFSETQ. Losses at the gene ends were 0 bases for V and 2 bases for J; bases not matched to a gene: 3. CDR3 DNA: TGCGCCAGCAGCTTGGCCCCAGGGGGCAACACTGAAGCTTTCTTT. It codes for CASSLAPGGNTEAFF.

The chain couples TRBV6-5 to TRBJ2-1; D ambiguous. Germline values: CDR1 MNHEY, CDR2 SVGAGI. The CDR3 contains 14 residues. Trimming took 4 bases from V and 6 from J, leaving 13 bases between them. This CDR3 reads CASSSTPVSNEQFF. The CDR3, as DNA: TGTGCCAGCAGTTCAACTCCCGTGAGCAATGAGCAGTTCTTC.

This clone appeared once. The rearrangement joins TRBV12-5 to TRBJ2-5; D is ambiguous. The DNA end is a closer match to TRBJ2-7, so the J assignment may be wrong. The CDR3 consists of 16 residues. Germline CDR1 and CDR2: LGHNT and FRNRAP. In DNA form, the CDR3 reads TGTGCTAGTGGTTTGGCCGGACGGAGAGAACACTACGAGCAGTACTTC. It codes for CASGLAGRREHYEQYF.

About this clone itself: A junction end diverges from the germline sequence, so it may reflect a read error. V gene TRBV29-1 combines with J gene TRBJ2-7; no clear D gene. The CDR3 is 14 amino acids. Germline loops: CDR1 SQVTM, CDR2 ANQGSEA. The CDR3 protein is CSVVFSGVSSEQYF. In nucleotides, the CDR3 is TGCAGCGTTGTTTTTTCAGGAGTGTCCTCCGAGCAGTACTTC.